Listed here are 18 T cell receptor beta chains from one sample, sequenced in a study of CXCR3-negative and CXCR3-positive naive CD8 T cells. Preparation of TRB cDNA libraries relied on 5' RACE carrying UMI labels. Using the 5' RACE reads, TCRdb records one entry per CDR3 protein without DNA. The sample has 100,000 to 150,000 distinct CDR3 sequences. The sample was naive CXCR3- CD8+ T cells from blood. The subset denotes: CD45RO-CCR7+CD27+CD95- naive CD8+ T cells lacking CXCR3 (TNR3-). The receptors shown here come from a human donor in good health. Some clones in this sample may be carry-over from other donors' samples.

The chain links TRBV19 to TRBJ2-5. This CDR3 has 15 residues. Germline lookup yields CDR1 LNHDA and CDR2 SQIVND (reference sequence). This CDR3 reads CASSIMATTQETQYF.

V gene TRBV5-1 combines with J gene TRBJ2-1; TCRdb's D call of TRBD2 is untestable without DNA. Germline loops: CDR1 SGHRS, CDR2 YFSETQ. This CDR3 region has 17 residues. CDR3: CASSPGLAGGSYNEQFF. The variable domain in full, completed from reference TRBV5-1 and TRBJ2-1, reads KAGVTQTPRYLIKTRGQQVTLSCSPISGHRSVSWYQQTPGQGLQFLFEYFSETQRNKGNFPGRFSGRQFSNSRSEMNVSTLELGDSALYLCASSPGLAGGSYNEQFFGPGTRLTVL.

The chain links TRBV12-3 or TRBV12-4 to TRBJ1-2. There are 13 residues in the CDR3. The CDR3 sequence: CASTAGDFEGYTF.

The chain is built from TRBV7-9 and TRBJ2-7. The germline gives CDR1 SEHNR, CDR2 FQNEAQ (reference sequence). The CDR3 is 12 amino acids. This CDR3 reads CASSLAYGRQYF.

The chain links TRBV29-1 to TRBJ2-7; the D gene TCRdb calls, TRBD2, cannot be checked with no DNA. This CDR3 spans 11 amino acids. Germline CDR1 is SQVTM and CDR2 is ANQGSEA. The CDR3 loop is CSVGWDHEQYF.

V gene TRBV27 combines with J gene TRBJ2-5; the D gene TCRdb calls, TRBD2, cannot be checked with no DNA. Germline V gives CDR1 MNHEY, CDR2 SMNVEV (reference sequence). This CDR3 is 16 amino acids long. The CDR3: CASSLSLAGSQETQYF.

CDR3 sequence reads: CASSPRDYNYNEQFF. The chain couples TRBV12-3 or TRBV12-4 to TRBJ2-1; TCRdb returns TRBD2, unconfirmable since there is no DNA. CDR3 size: 15 residues.

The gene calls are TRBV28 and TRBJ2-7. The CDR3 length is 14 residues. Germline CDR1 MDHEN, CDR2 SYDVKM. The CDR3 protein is CASSFLGFPYEQYF.

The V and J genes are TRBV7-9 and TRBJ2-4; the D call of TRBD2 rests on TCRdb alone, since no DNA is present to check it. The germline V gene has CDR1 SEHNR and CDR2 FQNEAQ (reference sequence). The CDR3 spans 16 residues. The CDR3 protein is CASSLAGTSNGYIQYF.

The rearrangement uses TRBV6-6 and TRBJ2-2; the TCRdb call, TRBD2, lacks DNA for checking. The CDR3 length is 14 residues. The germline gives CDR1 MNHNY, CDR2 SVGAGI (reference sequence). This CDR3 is CASSSTSGSGELFF.

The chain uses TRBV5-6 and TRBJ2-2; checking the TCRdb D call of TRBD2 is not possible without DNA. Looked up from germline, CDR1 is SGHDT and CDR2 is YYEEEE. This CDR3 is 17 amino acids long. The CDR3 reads CASSSQTSGRFAGELFF.

CDR3 region: CASSPTGSGAKNIQYF. The chain has TRBV12-3 or TRBV12-4 and TRBJ2-4; the D call of TRBD1 rests on TCRdb alone, since no DNA is present to check it. This CDR3 spans 16 amino acids.

CDR3 sequence: CASSPEFGLAGSTDTQYF. The rearrangement uses TRBV28 and TRBJ2-3; the TCRdb D gene call, TRBD2, has no DNA to confirm it. Per germline, CDR1 MDHEN and CDR2 SYDVKM. There are 18 residues in the CDR3. The full variable domain, in which reference TRBV28 and TRBJ2-3 provide the parts outside the CDR3, is DVKVTQSSRYLVKRTGEKVFLECVQDMDHENMFWYRQDPGLGLRLIYFSYDVKMKEKGDIPEGYSVSREKKERFSLILESASTNQTSMYLCASSPEFGLAGSTDTQYFGPGTRLTVL.

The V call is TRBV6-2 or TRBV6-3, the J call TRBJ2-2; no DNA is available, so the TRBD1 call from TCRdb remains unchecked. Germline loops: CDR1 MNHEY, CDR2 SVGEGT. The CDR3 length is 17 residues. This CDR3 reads CASKITPGQGRLGELFF.

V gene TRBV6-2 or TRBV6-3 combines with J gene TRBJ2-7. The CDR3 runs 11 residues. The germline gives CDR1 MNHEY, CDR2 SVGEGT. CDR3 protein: CASSYPNEQYF.

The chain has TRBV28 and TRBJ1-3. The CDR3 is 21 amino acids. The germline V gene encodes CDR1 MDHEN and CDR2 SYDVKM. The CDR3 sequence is CASRSLTVGGKVLVDGNTIYF. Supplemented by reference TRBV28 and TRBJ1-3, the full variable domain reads DVKVTQSSRYLVKRTGEKVFLECVQDMDHENMFWYRQDPGLGLRLIYFSYDVKMKEKGDIPEGYSVSREKKERFSLILESASTNQTSMYLCASRSLTVGGKVLVDGNTIYFGEGSWLTVV.

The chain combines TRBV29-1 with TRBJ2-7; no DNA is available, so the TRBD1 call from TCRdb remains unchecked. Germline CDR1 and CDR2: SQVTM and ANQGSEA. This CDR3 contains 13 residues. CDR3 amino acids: CSVEGGQAYEQYF.

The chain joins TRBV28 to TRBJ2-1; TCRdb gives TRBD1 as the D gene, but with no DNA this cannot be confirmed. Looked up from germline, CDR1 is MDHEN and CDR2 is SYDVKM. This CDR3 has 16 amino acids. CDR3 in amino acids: CASSWGQGLSYNEQFF.